This TCR beta chain was captured by sequencing in a study of shared clonotypes between healthy human individuals. General study results and limits: Relative to clonotypes present in all four donors, those not shared had lower generation probabilities.

The CDR3 spans 13 residues. J lost 0 bases, V lost 4 bases, and 0 bases had no gene match. The germline V gene encodes CDR1 SQVTM and CDR2 ANQGSEA. Genomic DNA of every subset was divided equally among multiple immunoSEQ plates. Original analysis: ImmunoSEQ junction-only sequences lacked quality scores, so their filtering differed. Produced via immunoSEQ multiplex PCR; TCRdb's table is partial and in-frame only. V, J and clone size were drawn from that table, and D and trimming were deduced from the DNA. The data hold around 200,000 clones, with 65% to 70% observed a single time. Note on this clone: Its antigen is not known.

This sequence originates from a man aged 25 to 45 in good health. The chain couples TRBV29-1 to TRBJ2-1; 7 bases agree with TRBD2. The source material was memory CD4+ T cells sorted from blood. Specified subset: CD45RA-negative fraction. The CDR3 nucleotides are TGCAGCGTTGCGGGGGGCTCCTACAATGAGCAGTTCTTC. Translated, it gives CSVAGGSYNEQFF.